Listed below are T cell receptor beta chains from one sample, sequenced in a study of blood T cell repertoires in COVID-19. Clones were read by immunoSEQ multiplex PCR, and TCRdb kept only the in-frame ones, dropping some. This table has about 100,000 clones, approximately 86% appearing once. The material sequenced was peripheral blood. The receptors originated from a human donor in a cohort sampled during active COVID-19. The CDR3 runs from the conserved cysteine through the conserved F or W. The D gene is left open where the match is weak. Only some rows state a clone size, as once, few, many or a class for expanded clones.

clone_size: .; d_call: .; v_call: TRBV7-2; j_call: TRBJ2-4; cdr3_aa: CASSLVFLASNIQYF; cdr3_nt: TGTGCCAGCAGCTTAGTATTCCTAGCGAGTAACATTCAGTACTTC
clone_size: few; d_call: TRBD1; v_call: TRBV5-4; j_call: TRBJ2-7; cdr3_aa: CASSWTGGYEQYF; cdr3_nt: TGTGCCAGCAGCTGGACAGGGGGCTACGAGCAGTACTTC
clone_size: .; d_call: .; v_call: TRBV4-2; j_call: TRBJ1-1; cdr3_aa: CASSQVQGGYTEAFF; cdr3_nt: TGTGCCAGCAGCCAAGTCCAGGGAGGCTACACTGAAGCTTTCTTT
clone_size: .; d_call: TRBD1; v_call: TRBV19; j_call: TRBJ1-5; cdr3_aa: CASSIIGGAEQPQHF; cdr3_nt: TGTGCCAGTAGTATTATAGGGGGCGCGGAGCAGCCCCAGCATTTT
clone_size: .; d_call: TRBD2; v_call: TRBV18; j_call: TRBJ2-7; cdr3_aa: CASSPLFPSGSHEQYF; cdr3_nt: TGTGCCAGCTCACCACTGTTCCCTAGCGGGAGTCACGAGCAGTACTTC
clone_size: .; d_call: .; v_call: TRBV12-3/TRBV12-4; j_call: TRBJ2-7; cdr3_aa: CASSFLRGYEQYF; cdr3_nt: TGTGCCAGCAGTTTCCTAAGGGGCTACGAGCAGTACTTC
clone_size: .; d_call: TRBD2; v_call: TRBV18; j_call: TRBJ2-1; cdr3_aa: CASSRGAGVAYEQFF; cdr3_nt: TGTGCCAGCTCAAGGGGAGCGGGAGTGGCATACGAGCAGTTCTTC
clone_size: .; d_call: .; v_call: TRBV4-2; j_call: TRBJ1-3; cdr3_aa: CASSQPTGTSGNTIYF; cdr3_nt: TGTGCCAGCAGCCAGCCAACAGGTACCTCTGGAAACACCATATATTTT
clone_size: .; d_call: TRBD2; v_call: TRBV5-6; j_call: TRBJ2-5; cdr3_aa: CASSLGPGGISQETQYF; cdr3_nt: TGTGCCAGCAGCTTGGGGCCGGGAGGGATTAGTCAAGAGACCCAGTACTTC
clone_size: .; d_call: .; v_call: TRBV15; j_call: TRBJ1-6; cdr3_aa: CATSTKGYNSPLHF; cdr3_nt: TGTGCCACCAGCACGAAGGGGTATAACTCACCCCTCCACTTT
clone_size: .; d_call: TRBD1; v_call: TRBV6-5; j_call: TRBJ2-1; cdr3_aa: CASSPGQPYNEQFF; cdr3_nt: TGTGCCAGCAGTCCGGGACAGCCGTACAATGAGCAGTTCTTC
clone_size: once; d_call: .; v_call: TRBV19; j_call: TRBJ2-2; cdr3_aa: CASSMQASTGELFF; cdr3_nt: TGTGCCAGTAGTATGCAGGCCAGCACCGGGGAGCTGTTTTTT
clone_size: once; d_call: TRBD2; v_call: TRBV6-4; j_call: TRBJ2-1; cdr3_aa: CASSDLGGGARFF; cdr3_nt: TGTGCCAGCAGTGACTTGGGGGGGGGAGCTCGGTTCTTC
clone_size: .; d_call: .; v_call: TRBV6-5; j_call: TRBJ1-2; cdr3_aa: CASSRSGRDKGYTF; cdr3_nt: TGTGCCAGCAGTAGGAGTGGCAGGGATAAGGGCTACACCTTC